The T cell receptor beta chain under discussion was sequenced for a study of identical twins. Study-wide results and limits: Out-of-frame alpha sequences common to twins exhibited an excess of low generation probability. Excess sharing by twins proved weaker in beta out-of-frame sequences. In zero-insertion analyses, partial confounding could arise from invariant MAIT and iNKT cells.

Points on this clonotype: The antigen remains unidentified.

The germline gives CDR1 SQVTM, CDR2 ANQGSEA. CDR3 size: 12 residues. V was trimmed by 7 bases and J by 6 bases, leaving 15 bases between them. A universal primer site came from template switching; cDNA carried unique molecular identifiers. Each CDR3 protein is one row after TCRdb ran MiXCR on the 5' RACE reads. The sample records hundreds of thousands of distinct CDR3 sequences, approximately 8.5% being singletons. The same specimen was also included in a second study, on yellow fever vaccine responses in identical twins.

The genes are TRBV29-1 and TRBJ1-1, with D uncertain. The source of this sequence is a woman aged 18-29 years in good health. The sequencing input was memory (CD45RO+) T cells sorted from blood. The CDR3 sequence: CSALGLGSEAFF. DNA of the CDR3: TGCAGCGCCCTGGGCTTGGGGTCTGAAGCTTTCTTT.